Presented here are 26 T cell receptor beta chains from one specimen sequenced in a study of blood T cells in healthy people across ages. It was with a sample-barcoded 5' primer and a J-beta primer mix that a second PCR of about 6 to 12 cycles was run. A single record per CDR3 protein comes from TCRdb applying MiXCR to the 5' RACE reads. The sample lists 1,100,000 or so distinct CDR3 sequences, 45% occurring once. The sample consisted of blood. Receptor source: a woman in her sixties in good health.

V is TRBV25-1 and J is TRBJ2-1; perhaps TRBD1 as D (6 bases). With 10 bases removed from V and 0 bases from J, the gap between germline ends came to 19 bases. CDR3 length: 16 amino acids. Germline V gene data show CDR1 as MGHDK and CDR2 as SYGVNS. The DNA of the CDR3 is TGTGCCAACAGCCCAATCGTAGGGGGCTCCTACAATGAGCAGTTCTTC. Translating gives CANSPIVGGSYNEQFF.

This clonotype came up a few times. CDR3 loop: CASSYGLAGVNEQFF. As DNA, the CDR3 is TGTGCCAGCAGTTACGGACTAGCGGGAGTCAATGAGCAGTTCTTC. This chain joins TRBV6-5 and TRBJ2-1; TRBD2 matches 13 bases. The germline gives CDR1 MNHEY, CDR2 SVGAGI. The CDR3 is 15 amino acids. J lost 6 bases, V lost 2 bases, and 1 base had no gene match.

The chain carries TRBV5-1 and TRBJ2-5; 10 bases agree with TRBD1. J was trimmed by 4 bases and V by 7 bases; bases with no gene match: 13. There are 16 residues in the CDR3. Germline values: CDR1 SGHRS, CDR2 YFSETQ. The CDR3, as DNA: TGCGCCAGCCGCCTGATCGGGACAGGGGCCCCAGAGACCCAGTACTTC. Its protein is CASRLIGTGAPETQYF.

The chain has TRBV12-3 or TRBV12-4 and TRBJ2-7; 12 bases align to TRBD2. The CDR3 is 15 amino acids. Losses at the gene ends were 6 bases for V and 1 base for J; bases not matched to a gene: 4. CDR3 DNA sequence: TGTGCCAGCAGAACGACTAGCGGGGGATCCTACGAGCAGTACTTC. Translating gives CASRTTSGGSYEQYF.

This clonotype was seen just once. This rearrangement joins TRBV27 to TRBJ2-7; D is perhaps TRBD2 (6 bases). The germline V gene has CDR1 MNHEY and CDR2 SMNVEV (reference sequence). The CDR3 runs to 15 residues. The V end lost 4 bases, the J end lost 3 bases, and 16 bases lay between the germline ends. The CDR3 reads CASSSLGGDYYEQYF. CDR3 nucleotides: TGTGCCAGCAGTTCCCTCGGGGGAGATTACTACGAGCAGTACTTC.

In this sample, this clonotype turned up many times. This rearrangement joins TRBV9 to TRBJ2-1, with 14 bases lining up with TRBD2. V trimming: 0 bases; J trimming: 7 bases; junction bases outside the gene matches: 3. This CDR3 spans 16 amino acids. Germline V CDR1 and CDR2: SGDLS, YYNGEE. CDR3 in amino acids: CASSVGGLAGVNEQFF. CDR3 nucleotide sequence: TGTGCCAGCAGCGTAGGGGGACTAGCGGGAGTTAATGAGCAGTTCTTC.

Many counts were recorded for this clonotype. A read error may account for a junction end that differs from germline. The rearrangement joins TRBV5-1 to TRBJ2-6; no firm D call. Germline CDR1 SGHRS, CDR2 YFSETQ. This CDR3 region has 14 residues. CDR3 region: CASSPRTGANVLTF. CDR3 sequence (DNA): TGTGCCAGCAGCCCGAGGACTGGGGCCAACGTCCTGACTTTC.

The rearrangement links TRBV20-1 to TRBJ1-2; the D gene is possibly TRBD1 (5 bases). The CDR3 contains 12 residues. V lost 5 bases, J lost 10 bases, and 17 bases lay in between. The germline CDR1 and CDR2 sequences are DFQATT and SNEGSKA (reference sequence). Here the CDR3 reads CSADSLSRDYTF. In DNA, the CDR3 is TGCAGTGCTGACAGCCTTAGTCGAGACTACACCTTC.

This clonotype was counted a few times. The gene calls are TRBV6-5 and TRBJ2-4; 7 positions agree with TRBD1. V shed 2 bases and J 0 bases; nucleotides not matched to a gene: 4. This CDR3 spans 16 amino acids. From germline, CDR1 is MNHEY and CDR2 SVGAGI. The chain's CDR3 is CASSYGTDLAKNIQYF. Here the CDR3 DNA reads TGTGCCAGCAGTTACGGGACAGATTTAGCCAAAAACATTCAGTACTTC.

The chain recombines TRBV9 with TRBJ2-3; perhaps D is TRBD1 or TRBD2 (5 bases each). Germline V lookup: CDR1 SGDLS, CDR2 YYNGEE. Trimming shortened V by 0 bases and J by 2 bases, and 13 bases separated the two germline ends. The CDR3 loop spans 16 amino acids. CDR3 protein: CASSVGGGTNTDTQYF. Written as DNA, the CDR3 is TGTGCCAGCAGCGTAGGTGGGGGAACAAACACAGATACGCAGTATTTT.

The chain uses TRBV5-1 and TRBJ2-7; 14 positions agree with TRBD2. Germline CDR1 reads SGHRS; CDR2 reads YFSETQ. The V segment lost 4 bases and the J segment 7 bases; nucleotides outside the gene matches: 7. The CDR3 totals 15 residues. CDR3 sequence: CASSLTSGRVGEQYF. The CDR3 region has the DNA TGCGCCAGCAGCCTGACTAGCGGGAGGGTAGGTGAGCAGTACTTC.

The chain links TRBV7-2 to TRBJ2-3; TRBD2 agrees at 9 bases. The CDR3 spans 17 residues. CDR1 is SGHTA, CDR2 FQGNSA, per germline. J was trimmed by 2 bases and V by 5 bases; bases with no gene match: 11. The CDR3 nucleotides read TGTGCCAGCAGCCGGGGGCGCACTAGCGGGCTCACAGATACGCAGTATTTT. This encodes CASSRGRTSGLTDTQYF.

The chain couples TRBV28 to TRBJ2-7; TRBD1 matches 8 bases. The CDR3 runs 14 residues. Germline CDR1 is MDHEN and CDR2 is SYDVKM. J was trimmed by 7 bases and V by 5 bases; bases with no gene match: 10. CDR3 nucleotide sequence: TGTGCCAGCAGTCTCCTGCGGACAGGGATAGAGCAGTACTTC. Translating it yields CASSLLRTGIEQYF.

Written as DNA, the CDR3 is TGCGCCAGCAGCCAAGTCGGGACCCCAAGCACAGATACGCAGTATTTT. Its translation: CASSQVGTPSTDTQYF. The chain is built from TRBV4-1 and TRBJ2-3; TRBD1 or TRBD2 may be the D gene (5 bases each). The germline CDR1 and CDR2 sequences are MGHRA and YSYEKL. The V and J ends lost 1 base and 0 bases respectively, with 11 bases between them. The CDR3 runs to 16 residues.

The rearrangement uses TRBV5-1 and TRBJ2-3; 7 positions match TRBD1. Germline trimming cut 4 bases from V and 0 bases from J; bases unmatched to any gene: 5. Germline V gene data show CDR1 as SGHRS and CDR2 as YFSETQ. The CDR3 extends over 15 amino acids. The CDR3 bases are TGCGCCAGCAGCCTGACACAGGGGAGCACAGATACGCAGTATTTT. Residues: CASSLTQGSTDTQYF. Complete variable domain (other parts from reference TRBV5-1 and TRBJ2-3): KAGVTQTPRYLIKTRGQQVTLSCSPISGHRSVSWYQQTPGQGLQFLFEYFSETQRNKGNFPGRFSGRQFSNSRSEMNVSTLELGDSALYLCASSLTQGSTDTQYFGPGTRLTVL.

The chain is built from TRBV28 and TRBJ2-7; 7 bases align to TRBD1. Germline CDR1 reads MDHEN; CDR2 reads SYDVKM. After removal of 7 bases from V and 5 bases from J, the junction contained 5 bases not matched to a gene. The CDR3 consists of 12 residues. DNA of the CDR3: TGTGCCAGCACTACTCAGGGGGACGAGCAGTACTTC. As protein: CASTTQGDEQYF.

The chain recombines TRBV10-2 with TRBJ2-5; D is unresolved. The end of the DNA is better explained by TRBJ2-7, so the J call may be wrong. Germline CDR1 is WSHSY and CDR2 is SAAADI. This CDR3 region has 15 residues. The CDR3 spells CASSGGMLYGYEQYF. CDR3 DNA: TGCGCCAGCAGTGGGGGAATGTTGTACGGCTACGAGCAGTACTTC.

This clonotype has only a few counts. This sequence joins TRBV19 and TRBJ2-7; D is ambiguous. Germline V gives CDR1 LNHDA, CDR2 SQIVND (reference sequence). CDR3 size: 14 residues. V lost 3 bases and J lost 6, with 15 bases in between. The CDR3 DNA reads TGTGCCAGTAGTATTGTCTGGGGTCCAGGCGAGCAGTACTTC. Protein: CASSIVWGPGEQYF.

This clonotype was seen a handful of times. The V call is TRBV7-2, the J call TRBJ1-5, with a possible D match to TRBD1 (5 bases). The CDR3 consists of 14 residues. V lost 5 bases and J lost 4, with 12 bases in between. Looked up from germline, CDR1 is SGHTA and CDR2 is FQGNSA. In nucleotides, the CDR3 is TGTGCCAGCAGCGTAGGGACCCCAAATCAGCCCCAGCATTTT. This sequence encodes CASSVGTPNQPQHF.

The CDR3 loop reads CASRARPYEQYF. The CDR3 coding sequence is TGTGCCAGCAGAGCACGGCCCTACGAGCAGTACTTC. This rearrangement joins TRBV2 to TRBJ2-7, with D hard to call. Trimming stripped 6 bases from V and 2 bases from J, with 8 bases between. Per the germline V gene, CDR1 is SNHLY and CDR2 is FYNNEI. CDR3 length equals 12 residues.

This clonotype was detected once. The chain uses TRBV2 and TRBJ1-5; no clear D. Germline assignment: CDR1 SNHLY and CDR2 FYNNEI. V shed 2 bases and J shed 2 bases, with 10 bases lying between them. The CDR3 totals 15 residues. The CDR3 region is CASSEPGWGNQPQHF. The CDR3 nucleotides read TGTGCCAGCAGTGAACCCGGGTGGGGCAATCAGCCCCAGCATTTT.

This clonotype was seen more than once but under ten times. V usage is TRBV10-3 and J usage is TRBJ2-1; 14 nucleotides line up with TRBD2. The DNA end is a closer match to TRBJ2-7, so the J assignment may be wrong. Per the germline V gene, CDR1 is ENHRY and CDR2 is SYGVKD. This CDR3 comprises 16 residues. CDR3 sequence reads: CAIRRGTSGGRNEQYF. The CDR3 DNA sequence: TGTGCCATCAGGCGAGGGACTAGCGGGGGTCGCAATGAGCAGTACTTC.

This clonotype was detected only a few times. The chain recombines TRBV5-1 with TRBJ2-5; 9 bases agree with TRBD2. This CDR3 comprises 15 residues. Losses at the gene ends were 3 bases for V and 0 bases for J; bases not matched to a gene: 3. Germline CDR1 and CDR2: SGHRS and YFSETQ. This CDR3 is CASSSSGIDQETQYF. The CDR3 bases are TGCGCCAGCAGCTCTAGCGGGATAGACCAAGAGACCCAGTACTTC.

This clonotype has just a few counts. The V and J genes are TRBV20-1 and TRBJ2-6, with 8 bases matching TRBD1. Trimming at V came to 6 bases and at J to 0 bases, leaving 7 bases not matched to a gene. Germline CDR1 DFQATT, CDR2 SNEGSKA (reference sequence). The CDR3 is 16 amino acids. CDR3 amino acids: CSADRGAVSGANVLTF. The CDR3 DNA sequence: TGCAGTGCAGACAGGGGCGCCGTCTCTGGGGCCAACGTCCTGACTTTC.

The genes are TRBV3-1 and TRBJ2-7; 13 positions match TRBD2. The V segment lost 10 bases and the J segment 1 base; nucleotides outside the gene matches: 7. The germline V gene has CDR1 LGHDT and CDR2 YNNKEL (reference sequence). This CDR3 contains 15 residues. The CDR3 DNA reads TGTGCCACCTCCGCGGGACTAGCGGGATCCTACGAGCAGTACTTC. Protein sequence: CATSAGLAGSYEQYF.

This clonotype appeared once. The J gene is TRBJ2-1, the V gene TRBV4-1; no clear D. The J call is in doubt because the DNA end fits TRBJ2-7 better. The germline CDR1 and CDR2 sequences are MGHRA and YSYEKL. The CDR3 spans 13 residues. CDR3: CASSPNLYNEQYF. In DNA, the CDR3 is TGCGCCAGCAGCCCGAACCTTTACAATGAGCAGTACTTC.